These T cell receptor beta chains were read from a single sample in a study of PD-1 blockade in classical Hodgkin lymphoma. Measured with immunoSEQ multiplex PCR; TCRdb has only the in-frame clones, and not every one. The table lists under 100,000 clones, around 90% of them singletons. Sequences were derived from peripheral blood mononuclear cells (PBMCs), sampled before the second cycle of nivolumab. These receptors originate from a human donor with classical Hodgkin lymphoma. Both conserved end residues are part of each CDR3. D genes are given only for firm matches. Size values are once, few and many counts, or a class for expanded clones, and some rows have none.

>few|.|TRBV7-9|TRBJ1-1
CASSLGAVNTEAFF
TGTGCCAGCAGCTTAGGGGCAGTGAACACTGAAGCTTTCTTT
>.|.|TRBV4-1|TRBJ2-3
CASSLDTDTQYF
TGCGCCAGCAGCCTGGACACAGATACGCAGTATTTT
>.|TRBD1|TRBV5-6|TRBJ1-6
CASSLEGAYSPLHF
TGTGCCAGCAGCTTAGAGGGGGCTTATTCACCCCTCCACTTT
>.|.|TRBV30|TRBJ2-1
CAWRGTPHNEQFF
TGTGCCTGGAGGGGGACTCCTCACAATGAGCAGTTCTTC
>.|.|TRBV28|TRBJ1-2
CASRLSGYGYTF
TGTGCCAGCAGATTATCGGGCTATGGCTACACCTTC
>.|.|TRBV27|TRBJ1-2
CASSQLRGNYGYTF
TGTGCCAGCAGTCAGCTGCGGGGCAACTATGGCTACACCTTC
>.|.|TRBV7-9|TRBJ2-6
CASSARVSGANVLTF
TGTGCCAGCAGCGCTCGGGTATCCGGGGCCAACGTCCTGACTTTC
>.|.|TRBV15|TRBJ1-5
CATSRVRWGPQPQHF
TGTGCCACCAGCAGAGTTCGATGGGGGCCTCAGCCCCAGCATTTT
>once|.|TRBV20-1|TRBJ1-1
CSALSAEAFF
TGCAGTGCTTTAAGCGCTGAAGCTTTCTTT
>once|TRBD1|TRBV29-1|TRBJ2-5
CSGGTGVETQYF
TGCAGCGGCGGGACAGGGGTGGAGACCCAGTACTTC
>once|TRBD1|TRBV27|TRBJ2-3
CASSDRGVSTDTQYF
TGTGCCAGCAGCGACAGGGGAGTCAGCACAGATACGCAGTATTTT
>.|.|TRBV5-1|TRBJ2-3
CASSLQTGAGGDTQYF
TGCGCCAGCAGCCTCCAAACAGGGGCCGGGGGGGATACGCAGTATTTT
>.|.|TRBV29-1|TRBJ1-1
CSVENRPNTEAFF
TGCAGCGTTGAGAACAGACCGAACACTGAAGCTTTCTTT
>.|.|TRBV29-1|TRBJ2-7
CSVVETPWDGSYEQYF
TGCAGCGTTGTCGAGACCCCCTGGGACGGATCCTACGAGCAGTACTTC
>.|.|TRBV2|TRBJ1-5
CASSEAGGSRDQPQHF
TGTGCCAGCAGTGAAGCCGGGGGGTCCCGAGATCAGCCCCAGCATTTT
>.|TRBD1|TRBV28|TRBJ2-5
CASSTTGGAGQETQYF
TGTGCCAGCAGTACGACAGGGGGCGCGGGCCAAGAGACCCAGTACTTC
>.|TRBD2|TRBV29-1|TRBJ2-1
CSVDGIAGSYNEQFF
TGCAGCGTCGACGGTATAGCGGGCTCCTACAATGAGCAGTTCTTC
>.|TRBD2|TRBV6-5|TRBJ2-2
CASSYGASGRGGELFF
TGTGCCAGCAGTTACGGGGCTAGCGGGAGGGGCGGGGAGCTGTTTTTT
>.|TRBD2|TRBV30|TRBJ2-3
CAWSSLTSGRTDTQYF
TGTGCCTGGAGTTCTTTGACTAGCGGACGCACAGATACGCAGTATTTT
>few|.|TRBV7-3|TRBJ1-2
CASSYITGYGYTF
TGTGCCAGCAGCTATATAACAGGCTATGGCTACACCTTC
>.|.|TRBV20-1|TRBJ2-5
CSALGRETQYF
TGCAGTGCTCTGGGGAGAGAGACCCAGTACTTC
>.|TRBD1|TRBV28|TRBJ1-2
CASKFRGQGGFGYTF
TGTGCCAGCAAATTTCGGGGACAGGGGGGGTTTGGCTACACCTTC
>.|.|TRBV5-1|TRBJ2-3
CASSFTGDGDTQYF
TGCGCCAGCAGCTTCACTGGGGACGGGGATACGCAGTATTTT
>.|.|TRBV7-9|TRBJ1-6
CASSTGDIGSLHF
TGTGCCAGCAGCACAGGAGACATTGGGTCCCTCCACTTT
>.|.|TRBV7-6|TRBJ2-7
CASSLVEVREQAYEQYF
TGTGCCAGCAGCTTAGTGGAGGTTAGGGAGCAGGCCTACGAGCAGTACTTC
>.|.|TRBV15|TRBJ2-5
CATSRDSRETQYF
TGTGCCACCAGCAGAGATAGCCGAGAGACCCAGTACTTC
>.|.|TRBV29-1|TRBJ1-1
CSVVGFGAEAFF
TGCAGCGTTGTGGGGTTCGGAGCTGAAGCTTTCTTT